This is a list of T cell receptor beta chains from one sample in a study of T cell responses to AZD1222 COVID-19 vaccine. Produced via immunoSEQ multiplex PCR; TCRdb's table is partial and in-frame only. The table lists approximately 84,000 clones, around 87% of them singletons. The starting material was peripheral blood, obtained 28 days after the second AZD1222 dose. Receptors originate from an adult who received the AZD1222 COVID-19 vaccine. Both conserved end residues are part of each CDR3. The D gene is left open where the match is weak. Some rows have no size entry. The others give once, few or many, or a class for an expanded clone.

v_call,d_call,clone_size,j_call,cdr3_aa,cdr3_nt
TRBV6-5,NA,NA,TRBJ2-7,CASSYKGLTSYEQYF,TGTGCCAGCAGTTACAAGGGGCTCACCTCCTACGAGCAGTACTTC
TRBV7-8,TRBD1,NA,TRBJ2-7,CASSLGGAGGAYYEQYF,TGTGCCAGCAGCTTAGGGGGGGCAGGGGGCGCTTACTACGAGCAGTACTTC
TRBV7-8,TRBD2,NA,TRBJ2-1,CASSLVTSGMSNEQFF,TGTGCCAGCAGCTTAGTGACTAGCGGGATGAGCAATGAGCAGTTCTTC
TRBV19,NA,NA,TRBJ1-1,CASKLDGHWNTEAFF,TGTGCCAGTAAACTGGATGGTCATTGGAACACTGAAGCTTTCTTT
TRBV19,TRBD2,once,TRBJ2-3,CATQREGASGRDTQYF,TGTGCCACCCAGAGAGAAGGGGCGAGCGGGAGAGATACGCAGTATTTT
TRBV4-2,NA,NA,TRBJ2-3,CASSPPNGASTDTQYF,TGTGCCAGCAGCCCCCCCAACGGGGCTAGCACAGATACGCAGTATTTT
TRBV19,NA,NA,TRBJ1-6,CASRRAGMYNSPLHF,TGTGCCAGTAGGCGAGCGGGGATGTATAATTCACCCCTCCACTTT
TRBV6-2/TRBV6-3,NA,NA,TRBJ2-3,CASSSARSRSTDTQYF,TGTGCCAGCAGCTCCGCTAGGTCCCGGAGCACAGATACGCAGTATTTT
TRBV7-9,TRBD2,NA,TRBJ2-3,CASSPGLAGAASTDTQYF,TGTGCCAGCTCCCCGGGACTAGCGGGAGCCGCCTCGACAGATACGCAGTATTTT
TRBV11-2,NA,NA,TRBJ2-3,CASSQGLMDTQYF,TGTGCCAGCAGCCAGGGACTGATGGATACGCAGTATTTT
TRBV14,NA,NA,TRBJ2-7,CASSQGASSYYEQYF,TGTGCCAGCAGCCAAGGCGCTAGCAGTTACTACGAGCAGTACTTC
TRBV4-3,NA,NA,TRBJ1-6,CASSPGGGTYNSPLHF,TGCGCCAGCAGCCCGGGGGGAGGAACCTATAATTCACCCCTCCACTTT
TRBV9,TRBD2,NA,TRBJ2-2,CASRPRLAGDTGELFF,TGTGCCAGCAGACCGAGACTAGCGGGTGACACCGGGGAGCTGTTTTTT
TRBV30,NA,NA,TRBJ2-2,CAWGGPLGELFF,TGTGCCTGGGGGGGACCCCTCGGGGAGCTGTTTTTT
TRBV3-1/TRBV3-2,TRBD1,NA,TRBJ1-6,CASSQIGQGGSPLHF,TGTGCCAGCAGCCAAATCGGACAGGGAGGTTCACCCCTCCACTTT
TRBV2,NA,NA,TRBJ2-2,CASSFDLNWGRGELFF,TGTGCCAGCAGCTTTGACTTAAACTGGGGGCGAGGGGAGCTGTTTTTT
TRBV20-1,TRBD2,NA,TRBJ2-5,CSASSGATYQETQYF,TGCAGTGCTAGTAGCGGGGCGACGTACCAAGAGACCCAGTACTTC
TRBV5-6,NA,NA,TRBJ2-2,CASSFRRGLNTGELFF,TGTGCCAGCAGCTTCAGGAGGGGGCTGAACACCGGGGAGCTGTTTTTT
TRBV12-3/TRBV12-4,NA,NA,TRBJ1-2,CASSSQGYGYTF,TGTGCCAGCAGTTCGCAGGGGTATGGCTACACCTTC
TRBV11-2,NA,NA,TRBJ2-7,CASSFRTALEQYF,TGTGCCAGCAGCTTCCGAACGGCTCTCGAGCAGTACTTC
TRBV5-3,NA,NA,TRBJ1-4,CARTGTSEKLFF,TGTGCCAGAACCGGGACTTCTGAAAAACTGTTTTTT
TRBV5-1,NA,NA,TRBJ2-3,CASSYVSNTDTQYF,TGCGCCAGCAGCTACGTGTCGAACACAGATACGCAGTATTTT
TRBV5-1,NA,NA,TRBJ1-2,CASSLTAGKPGTF,TGCGCCAGCAGCTTGACGGCGGGAAAACCGGGGACCTTC
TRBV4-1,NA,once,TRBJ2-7,CASSQDEFGTFYEQYF,TGCGCCAGCAGCCAAGATGAGTTCGGGACATTCTACGAGCAGTACTTC
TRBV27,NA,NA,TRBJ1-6,CASSLQPAYNSPLHF,TGTGCCAGCAGTTTACAGCCGGCCTATAATTCACCCCTCCACTTT
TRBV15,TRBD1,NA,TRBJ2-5,CATSRDRRTGGRWETQYF,TGTGCCACCAGCAGAGATCGACGTACAGGGGGTCGGTGGGAGACCCAGTACTTC
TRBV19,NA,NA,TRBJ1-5,CASRYRGSWGNQPQHF,TGTGCCAGTAGATACCGGGGGAGCTGGGGCAATCAGCCCCAGCATTTT
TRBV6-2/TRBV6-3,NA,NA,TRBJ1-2,CASSFDFGQGAIRADTF,NA
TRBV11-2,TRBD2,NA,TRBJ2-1,CASSLALAGDNEQFF,TGTGCCAGCAGCTTAGCACTAGCGGGGGACAATGAGCAGTTCTTC
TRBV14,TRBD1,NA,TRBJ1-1,CASSLGTDTEAFF,TGTGCCAGCAGCCTAGGGACAGACACTGAAGCTTTCTTT
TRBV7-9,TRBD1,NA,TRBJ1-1,CASSLWTGAQGHTEAFF,TGTGCCAGCAGCTTATGGACAGGGGCTCAGGGTCACACTGAAGCTTTCTTT
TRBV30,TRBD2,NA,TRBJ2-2,CAWSDPYGTSGMNTGELFF,TGTGCCTGGAGCGACCCCTATGGGACTAGCGGGATGAACACCGGGGAGCTGTTTTTT
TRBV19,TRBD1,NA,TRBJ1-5,CAIGSTGVNQPQHF,TGTGCCATCGGATCGACAGGGGTAAATCAGCCCCAGCATTTT
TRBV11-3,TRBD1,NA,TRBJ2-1,CASSLEGRGSSYNEQFF,TGTGCCAGCAGCTTAGAGGGCAGGGGGAGCTCCTACAATGAGCAGTTCTTC
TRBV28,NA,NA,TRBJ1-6,CASSLRDTSHSPLHF,TGTGCCAGCAGTTTACGGGACACCTCTCATTCACCCCTCCACTTT
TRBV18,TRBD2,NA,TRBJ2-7,CASSQLAGTTYEQYF,TGTGCCAGCTCTCAACTAGCGGGGACCACCTACGAGCAGTACTTC
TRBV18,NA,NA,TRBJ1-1,CASSLKKETEAFF,TGTGCCAGCTCACTCAAGAAGGAAACTGAAGCTTTCTTT